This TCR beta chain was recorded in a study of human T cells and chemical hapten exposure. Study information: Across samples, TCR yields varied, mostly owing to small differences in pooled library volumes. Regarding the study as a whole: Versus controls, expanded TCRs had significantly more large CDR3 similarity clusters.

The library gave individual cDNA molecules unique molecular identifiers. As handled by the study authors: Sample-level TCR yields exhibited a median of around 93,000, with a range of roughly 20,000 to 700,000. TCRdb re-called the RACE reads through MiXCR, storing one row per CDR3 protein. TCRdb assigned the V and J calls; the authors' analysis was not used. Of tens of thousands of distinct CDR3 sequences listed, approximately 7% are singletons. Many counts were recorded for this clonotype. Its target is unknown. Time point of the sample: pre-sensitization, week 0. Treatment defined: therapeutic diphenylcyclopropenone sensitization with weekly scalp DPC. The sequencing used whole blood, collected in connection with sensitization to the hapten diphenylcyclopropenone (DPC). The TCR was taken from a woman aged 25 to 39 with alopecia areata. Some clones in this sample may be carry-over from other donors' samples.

The CDR3 spells CASKFSPGATNTEAFF. Here the CDR3 DNA reads TGCGCCAGCAAATTTTCTCCAGGGGCAACGAACACTGAAGCTTTCTTT. The chain employs TRBV5-1 and TRBJ1-1; possible D gene TRBD1, 6 bases. The length of the CDR3 is 16 residues. Trimming removed 6 bases at V and 1 base at J, with 19 bases between. CDR1 is SGHRS and CDR2 is YFSETQ in the germline V gene.